The sequence of this T cell receptor beta chain was determined in a study of blood T cells in healthy people across ages. This clonotype was detected a few times. V was clipped by 2 bases and J by 0 bases, with 14 bases between them. CDR3 length: 17 residues. Germline CDR1 is SGHTA and CDR2 is FQGTGA. For the second PCR, which ran for about 7 to 12 cycles, a sample-barcoded 5' primer and a J-beta primer mix were used. Each CDR3 protein is one row after TCRdb ran MiXCR on the 5' RACE reads. The table has hundreds of thousands of distinct CDR3 sequences, about 52% seen once; the top ten hold roughly 31%.

Sequences were obtained from blood. The TCR originated in a woman in her fifties or sixties in good health. This chain connects TRBV7-3 to TRBJ2-1, with D perhaps matching TRBD2 (6 bases). The CDR3 DNA follows: TGTGCCAGCAGCTTACGGCCTAGCGCTAACTCCTACAATGAGCAGTTCTTC. Encoded protein: CASSLRPSANSYNEQFF.